This T cell receptor (beta chain) emerged from a study of blood T cell repertoires in COVID-19. Study as a whole: Samples representing acute and convalescent COVID-19 were sourced from the United States, Italy and Spain.

This clone was observed once. In the original workflow: Amplifying reference gene primers gave estimates of nucleated cell counts. Measured with immunoSEQ multiplex PCR; TCRdb has only the in-frame clones, and not every one. Clone size and V and J calls were adopted from that table, with D and trimming inferred from the DNA. This sample carries 150,000 to 200,000 clones, approximately 92% of them seen once, and the ten largest clones take roughly 2.4%. Participants were aged about 18 to 89 years from around 25 US areas. V shed 3 bases, J shed 3 bases, and the junction held 9 bases outside the gene matches. Germline V gene lookup returns CDR1 SGDLS and CDR2 YYNGEE. The CDR3 runs to 16 residues.

The source material was PBMCs or T cells enriched from blood (not recorded which). The TCR originated in a middle-aged woman with acute COVID-19. The chain employs TRBV9 and TRBJ1-2; 9 positions match TRBD1. CDR3 nucleotides: TGTGCCAGCAGCGGGGGAGGGGACAGGGTTTACTATGGCTACACCTTC. Amino acid sequence: CASSGGGDRVYYGYTF.